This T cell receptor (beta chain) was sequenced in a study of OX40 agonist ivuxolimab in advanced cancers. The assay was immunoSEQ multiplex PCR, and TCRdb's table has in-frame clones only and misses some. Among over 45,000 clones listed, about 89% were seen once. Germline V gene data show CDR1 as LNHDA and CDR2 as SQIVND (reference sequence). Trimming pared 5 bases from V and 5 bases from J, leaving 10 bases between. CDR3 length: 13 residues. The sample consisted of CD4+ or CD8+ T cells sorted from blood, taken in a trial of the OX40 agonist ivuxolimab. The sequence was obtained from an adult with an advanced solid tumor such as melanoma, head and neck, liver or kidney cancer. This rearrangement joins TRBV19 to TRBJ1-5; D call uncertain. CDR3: CASSWPGDQPQHF. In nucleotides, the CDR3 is TGTGCCAGTAGTTGGCCAGGAGATCAGCCCCAGCATTTT.